The following is a T cell receptor (beta chain) sequence with its context. Clones were read by immunoSEQ multiplex PCR, and TCRdb kept only the in-frame ones, dropping some. This repertoire shows around 110,000 clones, roughly 92% found once; its top ten account for 1.5%. The germline V gene encodes CDR1 ENHRY and CDR2 SYGVKD. This CDR3 has 13 amino acids. V was cut by 6 bases and J by 3 bases, with 11 bases left in between. The source of the sample is a study of T cell changes during pregnancy in multiple sclerosis. Sequenced material: peripheral blood, taken in the third trimester of pregnancy. The genes are TRBV10-3 and TRBJ2-5; D gene uncertain. The receptor was derived from a female donor with multiple sclerosis, enrolled in a pregnancy study. For the CDR3, the DNA is TGTGCCATCAGCGGTGGTCCCGAAGAGACCCAGTACTTC. Translation gives CAISGGPEETQYF.